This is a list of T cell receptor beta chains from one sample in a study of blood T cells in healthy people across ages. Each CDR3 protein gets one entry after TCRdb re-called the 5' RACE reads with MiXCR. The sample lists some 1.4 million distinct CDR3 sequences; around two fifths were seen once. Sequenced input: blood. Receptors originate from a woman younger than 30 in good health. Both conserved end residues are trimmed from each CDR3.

CDR3 protein: ASRSGGSGTDTQY
CDR3 length: 13
V gene: TRBV6-1

CDR3 protein: ASSSGKGDGYT
CDR3 length: 11
V gene: TRBV5-1

CDR3 protein: ASSEAQAEQETQY
CDR3 length: 13
V gene: TRBV2

CDR3 protein: ASRGLATNEKLF
CDR3 length: 12
V gene: TRBV7-6

CDR3 protein: ASSLGGRFADEQF
CDR3 length: 13
V gene: TRBV7-9

CDR3 protein: ASSWTVEDGYT
CDR3 length: 11
V gene: TRBV2

CDR3 protein: ASRARASDLYTQY
CDR3 length: 13
V gene: TRBV6-4

CDR3 protein: ASTPTGVSYNEQF
CDR3 length: 13
V gene: TRBV5-5

CDR3 protein: ASSLDSVEETQY
CDR3 length: 12
V gene: TRBV5-1

CDR3 protein: ASSLSPSGRPDSYNEQF
CDR3 length: 17
V gene: TRBV7-2

CDR3 protein: ASSPSDRTNYGYT
CDR3 length: 13
V gene: TRBV3-1

CDR3 protein: ASRFIYEQY
CDR3 length: 9
V gene: TRBV10-1

CDR3 protein: ASSSPGLNQPQH
CDR3 length: 12
V gene: TRBV28

CDR3 protein: SAIGQGKGQETQY
CDR3 length: 13
V gene: TRBV20-1

CDR3 protein: SANSPSSYNEQY
CDR3 length: 12
V gene: TRBV20-1

CDR3 protein: SAIQQDNTYEQY
CDR3 length: 12
V gene: TRBV20-1

CDR3 protein: ASSFGLLGQDTQY
CDR3 length: 13
V gene: TRBV5-1

CDR3 protein: ASSHVGRHNEQY
CDR3 length: 12
V gene: TRBV4-1

CDR3 protein: ASTPTSVGRSADTQY
CDR3 length: 15
V gene: TRBV6-1

CDR3 protein: ASSTNLEAF
CDR3 length: 9
V gene: TRBV12-3/TRBV12-4

CDR3 protein: SATGSQRGDTQY
CDR3 length: 12
V gene: TRBV20-1

CDR3 protein: ASSFQGGSYTDTQY
CDR3 length: 14
V gene: TRBV7-2

CDR3 protein: SVAPLSNEQY
CDR3 length: 10
V gene: TRBV20-1

CDR3 protein: ASSDGGRSYEQY
CDR3 length: 12
V gene: TRBV6-1

CDR3 protein: ASSDMQGTPYNEQF
CDR3 length: 14
V gene: TRBV6-1

CDR3 protein: ASSPPTDREQF
CDR3 length: 11
V gene: TRBV7-9

CDR3 protein: ASSLGSYLIEQY
CDR3 length: 12
V gene: TRBV6-2/TRBV6-3

CDR3 protein: ASSLGIDRSNTEAF
CDR3 length: 14
V gene: TRBV5-1

CDR3 protein: ATSKGGGNQPQH
CDR3 length: 12
V gene: TRBV15

CDR3 protein: ASSRRTGGRETQY
CDR3 length: 13
V gene: TRBV2

CDR3 protein: ASSEFPNTEAF
CDR3 length: 11
V gene: TRBV2

CDR3 protein: SADRGYDEQF
CDR3 length: 10
V gene: TRBV20-1

CDR3 protein: ASSLGTGTGGAHTQY
CDR3 length: 15
V gene: TRBV5-1

CDR3 protein: SARDPTGYEQF
CDR3 length: 11
V gene: TRBV20-1

CDR3 protein: ASTTDDRANYGYT
CDR3 length: 13
V gene: TRBV28

CDR3 protein: ASSLGGTTNNEQF
CDR3 length: 13
V gene: TRBV5-1

CDR3 protein: ASTKFTGTGAGETQY
CDR3 length: 15
V gene: TRBV12-3/TRBV12-4

CDR3 protein: SAIPGGSTGELF
CDR3 length: 12
V gene: TRBV20-1

CDR3 protein: ASSLKQGRNQPQH
CDR3 length: 13
V gene: TRBV12-3/TRBV12-4

CDR3 protein: ASSYSSRGRRVGELF
CDR3 length: 15
V gene: TRBV6-5

CDR3 protein: AWSGGRAASYNEQF
CDR3 length: 14
V gene: TRBV30

CDR3 protein: ASSVIVGNQETQY
CDR3 length: 13
V gene: TRBV7-8

CDR3 protein: ASSQDLGPTEAF
CDR3 length: 12
V gene: TRBV4-2

CDR3 protein: ASSLATTANVLT
CDR3 length: 12
V gene: TRBV7-9

CDR3 protein: ASSAGRGGYADTQY
CDR3 length: 14
V gene: TRBV6-1

CDR3 protein: ASSQEGLAALQETQY
CDR3 length: 15
V gene: TRBV4-1

CDR3 protein: ASSGGGQGRSPLH
CDR3 length: 13
V gene: TRBV9

CDR3 protein: ATTTSGGYGANVLT
CDR3 length: 14
V gene: TRBV6-5

CDR3 protein: ASSQDTMEGLSRGELF
CDR3 length: 16
V gene: TRBV4-2

CDR3 protein: SAGTRGDNEQY
CDR3 length: 11
V gene: TRBV20-1

CDR3 protein: ASSTPGNEQF
CDR3 length: 10
V gene: TRBV19

CDR3 protein: ATSRDPTENSPLH
CDR3 length: 13
V gene: TRBV15

CDR3 protein: ASSQAGTYDQPQH
CDR3 length: 13
V gene: TRBV4-1

CDR3 protein: ATGTNYVDEQY
CDR3 length: 11
V gene: TRBV12-5

CDR3 protein: ASRGRGDDQPQH
CDR3 length: 12
V gene: TRBV6-5